This T cell receptor (beta chain) was profiled in a study of T-cell memory formation after mild COVID-19. A 5'RACE reaction primed in the constant segment made cDNA libraries of TCR alpha and TCR beta, and these carried sample barcodes and UMIs. TCRdb passed the 5' RACE reads through MiXCR, listing each CDR3 protein once. The sample consists of roughly 450,000 distinct CDR3 sequences, about 20% of them appearing once. Study-wide results and limits: There were some responding clones in pre-infection memory, which suggested that cross-reactive memory had joined. Most CD4+ clones that shrank were in CM and EM, while CD8+ ones turned up in EMRA. Clones shrinking between day 15 and 85 showed a balanced CD4/CD8 split, and those that grew later tilted toward CD4+.

Trimming removed 4 bases from V and 5 bases from J; junction bases left unmatched: 7. The CDR3 length is 15 residues. Germline values: CDR1 MGHDK, CDR2 SYGVNS. This clonotype was detected only a few times. Its cognate antigen is unknown. This chain uses TRBV25-1 with TRBJ2-3, with TRBD1 matching 9 bases. Input material: PBMCs or a T cell subset sorted from them (not recorded which). This sequence originates from an adult woman who had mild COVID-19 (a few samples of this study predate the infection). Cell type and time point are not known. The CDR3 DNA sequence: TGTGCCAGCAGTGGTGGACAGGGGAAAGGAGATACGCAGTATTTT. Amino acids: CASSGGQGKGDTQYF.